Shown below are 28 T cell receptor beta chains from a single sample sequenced in a study of Graves' ophthalmopathy and Graves' hyperthyroidism. The sequenced template was RNA, covering the TCR beta CDR3 region. A first-round RT-PCR used HTBI primers, followed by a second-round multiplex PCR. TCRdb recomputed calls from the multiplex PCR reads with MiXCR, one row per CDR3 protein. The table records 740,000 or so distinct CDR3 sequences, approximately 40% of them present only once. Sequencing used peripheral blood. These receptors were taken from an adult man with Graves' ophthalmopathy.

At least ten counts were recorded for this clonotype. The chain couples TRBV2 to TRBJ1-5, with 7 bases fitting TRBD1. The CDR3 length is 14 residues. The J segment lost 5 bases and the V segment lost 7 bases, leaving 8 bases of the junction unmatched. CDR1 is SNHLY, CDR2 FYNNEI, per germline. In DNA form, the CDR3 reads TGTGCCAGCACGTCGGGACAGCTAGATCAGCCCCAGCATTTT. This gives the protein CASTSGQLDQPQHF.

This CDR3 is CASSYQGQNYGYTF. CDR3 nucleotides: TGTGCCAGCAGCTATCAGGGACAGAACTATGGCTACACCTTC. This sequence joins TRBV7-9 and TRBJ1-2, with TRBD1 matching over 7 bases. CDR1 is SEHNR and CDR2 is FQNEAQ in the germline V gene (reference sequence). The CDR3 spans 14 residues. The V segment lost 4 bases and the J segment 2 bases; nucleotides outside the gene matches: 4.

The rearrangement joins TRBV10-3 to TRBJ1-1, with TRBD1 matching 7 bases. Looked up from germline, CDR1 is ENHRY and CDR2 is SYGVKD. V was clipped by 3 bases and J by 1 base; unmatched bases: 11. The CDR3 covers 17 residues. The CDR3 nucleotides are TGTGCCATCAGTGACCTATCAGGGGGTCAGGGGAACACTGAAGCTTTCTTT. Protein product: CAISDLSGGQGNTEAFF.

With respect to this clonotype: A read error may account for a junction end that differs from germline. V and J are TRBV29-1 and TRBJ2-5; 8 bases match TRBD2. The germline V gene has CDR1 SQVTM and CDR2 ANQGSEA. The CDR3 sequence is 10 residues long. Here the CDR3 reads CSVVERESFF. DNA of the CDR3: TGCAGCGTAGTAGAGCGGGAGAGCTTCTTC.

In its sample, this clonotype was seen a few times. The chain uses TRBV11-2 and TRBJ2-7; 15 bases line up with TRBD2. V was clipped by 0 bases and J by 4 bases; unmatched bases: 4. The CDR3 sequence is 17 residues long. Germline CDR1 reads SGHAT; CDR2 reads FQNNGV. The CDR3 DNA reads TGTGCCAGCAGCTTAGAGGGACTAGCGGGAGGTCTATACGAGCAGTACTTC. This translates into CASSLEGLAGGLYEQYF.

This chain joins TRBV25-1 and TRBJ2-2, with TRBD1 identical over 8 bases. The CDR3 spans 14 residues. CDR1 and CDR2 (germline): MGHDK, SYGVNS. The trim removed 7 bases at V and 3 bases at J, leaving 4 bases unmatched. The CDR3 DNA follows: TGTGCCAGCATCGGACAGGGCGACACCGGGGAGCTGTTTTTT. Amino acid sequence: CASIGQGDTGELFF.

The sample holds a few counts of this clonotype. J is TRBJ1-3 and V is TRBV9; weak D call: TRBD1 (6 bases). The CDR3 is made up of 16 amino acids. Germline V CDR1 and CDR2: SGDLS, YYNGEE. V was clipped by 4 bases and J by 0 bases, with 14 bases between them. CDR3: CASSPWQGTSGNTIYF. In DNA form, the CDR3 reads TGTGCCAGCAGCCCATGGCAGGGGACCTCTGGAAACACCATATATTTT.

This clonotype was detected a few times. The chain uses TRBV5-6 and TRBJ2-2; 8 bases are a match to TRBD1. The CDR3 sequence is 13 residues long. Losses at the gene ends were 5 bases for V and 6 bases for J; bases not matched to a gene: 3. Germline CDR1 reads SGHDT; CDR2 reads YYEEEE. The DNA of the CDR3 is TGTGCCAGCAGGCCACAGGGGGCCGGGGAGCTGTTTTTT. Translating gives CASRPQGAGELFF.

V is TRBV29-1 and J is TRBJ1-5; TRBD1 might be the D (6 bases). The CDR3 length is 13 residues. V lost 6 bases, J lost 0 bases, and 9 bases lay in between. Germline V gene data show CDR1 as SQVTM and CDR2 as ANQGSEA. CDR3 DNA: TGCAGCGTCGGACAGAGTAGCAATCAGCCCCAGCATTTT. This translates into CSVGQSSNQPQHF.

This clonotype was detected only a few times. V and J are TRBV19 and TRBJ1-5; 9 bases are shared with TRBD1. CDR1 and CDR2 from the germline V gene are LNHDA and SQIVND (reference sequence). The CDR3 extends over 19 amino acids. V shed 8 bases, J shed 0 bases, and the junction held 17 bases outside the gene matches. CDR3 bases: TGTGCCAGTGGGGTGGGCCGGGACAGGGCTGTTCTTAGCAATCAGCCCCAGCATTTT. Its translation: CASGVGRDRAVLSNQPQHF. Looking up the rest from reference TRBV19 and TRBJ1-5 gives the full variable domain: DGGITQSPKYLFRKEGQNVTLSCEQNLNHDAMYWYRQDPGQGLRLIYYSQIVNDFQKGDIAEGYSVSREKKESFPLTVTSAQKNPTAFYLCASGVGRDRAVLSNQPQHFGDGTRLSIL.

This chain joins TRBV7-3 and TRBJ1-1; no clear D gene. The CDR3 is 14 amino acids. V lost 2 bases to trimming and J lost 6 bases, with 13 bases between them. Germline V gene lookup returns CDR1 SGHTA and CDR2 FQGTGA. The CDR3 DNA sequence: TGTGCCAGCAGCTTATACGAAGGGCCCTCTGAAGCTTTCTTT. It encodes CASSLYEGPSEAFF.

This clonotype was counted ten times or more. The J gene is TRBJ1-1, the V gene TRBV29-1; D not resolved. CDR1 SQVTM and CDR2 ANQGSEA come from the germline V gene. The CDR3 loop spans 13 amino acids. The V and J ends lost 5 bases and 3 bases respectively, with 13 bases between them. The CDR3 reads CSVTSTLYTEAFF. For the CDR3, the DNA is TGCAGCGTTACATCGACCCTCTACACTGAAGCTTTCTTT.

This clonotype was counted many times. The junction differs from germline at one of its ends, possibly a read error. The chain joins TRBV7-7 to TRBJ1-2; TRBD1 matches at 9 bases. The CDR3 sequence is 15 residues long. Per germline, CDR1 SSHAT and CDR2 FNYEAQ (reference sequence). CDR3 nucleotide sequence: TGTGCTAGCAGCACCGGACAGGGGTTTACCTATGGCTACACCTTC. Translation gives CASSTGQGFTYGYTF.

A note on this clonotype: Being one base from a much bigger clone, this may be a read error. This chain links TRBV7-8 with TRBJ2-7; D is possibly TRBD1 (6 bases). V was shortened by 5 bases and J by 6 bases, with 11 bases between the two germline ends. CDR3 length equals 12 residues. CDR1 SGHVS and CDR2 FQNEAQ come from the germline V gene. The CDR3 DNA reads as TGTGCCAGCAGCCCCCCCAGGGGCGAGCAGTACTTC. Translation: CASSPPRGEQYF.

The chain joins TRBV11-1 to TRBJ2-5; D perhaps matches TRBD2 (6 bases). The CDR3 is made up of 15 amino acids. Germline V lookup: CDR1 SGHAT, CDR2 FQDESV (reference sequence). Trimming pared 11 bases from V and 3 bases from J, leaving 22 bases between. CDR3: CAPSLTSRKKETQYF. DNA of the CDR3: TGTGCCCCCTCCTTGACTAGTCGGAAAAAAGAGACCCAGTACTTC. The whole variable domain, remainder taken from reference TRBV11-1 and TRBJ2-5, is EAEVAQSPRYKITEKSQAVAFWCDPISGHATLYWYRQILGQGPELLVQFQDESVVDDSQLPKDRFSAERLKGVDSTLKIQPAELGDSAMYLCAPSLTSRKKETQYFGPGTRLLVL.

In this sample, this clonotype turned up many times. This chain links TRBV10-3 with TRBJ2-6, with 9 bases identical to TRBD1. Germline loops: CDR1 ENHRY, CDR2 SYGVKD. The V and J ends lost 5 bases and 1 base, in that order; junction bases with no gene match: 3. The CDR3 sequence is 16 residues long. CDR3 amino acids: CAISPGTGSGANVLTF. The CDR3 nucleotides are TGTGCCATCAGTCCCGGGACAGGGTCTGGGGCCAACGTCCTGACTTTC.

This clonotype was observed a handful of times. CDR3 nucleotide sequence: TGTGCCAGTAATTGGTCTCCAACCCTGAACACTGAAGCTTTCTTT. Translation: CASNWSPTLNTEAFF. The chain is built from TRBV19 and TRBJ1-1; D unclear. The CDR3 runs 15 residues. V lost 7 bases, J lost 0 bases, and 15 bases lay in between. Germline loops: CDR1 LNHDA, CDR2 SQIVND (reference sequence). Complete variable domain (other parts from reference TRBV19 and TRBJ1-1): DGGITQSPKYLFRKEGQNVTLSCEQNLNHDAMYWYRQDPGQGLRLIYYSQIVNDFQKGDIAEGYSVSREKKESFPLTVTSAQKNPTAFYLCASNWSPTLNTEAFFGQGTRLTVV.

The chain is built from TRBV29-1 and TRBJ2-6, with TRBD2 matching 10 bases. CDR3 length: 13 amino acids. Germline V gene lookup returns CDR1 SQVTM and CDR2 ANQGSEA. With 3 bases clipped from V and 11 bases from J, the junction kept 4 bases outside the gene matches. CDR3 coding DNA: TGCAGCGTTGAGACTAGCGGGTCCTACGTCCTGACTTTC. Encoded protein: CSVETSGSYVLTF.

This clonotype occurred a few times. The chain uses TRBV7-9 and TRBJ1-5; D gene unclear. V was cut by 1 base and J by 4 bases, with 17 bases left in between. There are 17 residues in the CDR3. Germline assignment: CDR1 SEHNR and CDR2 FQNEAQ (reference sequence). In nucleotides, the CDR3 is TGTGCCAGCAGCTTAGTTAACAGTGGAGAAAAAAATCAGCCCCAGCATTTT. Its translation: CASSLVNSGEKNQPQHF.

This clonotype occurred a few times. The chain joins TRBV20-1 to TRBJ1-4; D is ambiguous. Trimming removed 1 base from V and 8 bases from J, with 14 bases in between. The CDR3 length is 14 residues. Germline CDR1 and CDR2: DFQATT and SNEGSKA (reference sequence). The CDR3 region has the DNA TGCAGTGCTAGAGTGAGAAAGCCCAAGGAAAAACTGTTTTTT. Amino acid sequence: CSARVRKPKEKLFF.

With regard to this clonotype: At one boundary the junction diverges from the germline segment, which might be a read error. The rearrangement uses TRBV6-4 and TRBJ1-2; possibly TRBD1 for D (5 bases). The germline V gene has CDR1 MRHNA and CDR2 SNTAGT. This CDR3 region has 13 residues. The CDR3 spells CASSDRGPSGFYF. The DNA for the CDR3 is TGTGCCAGCAGTGATCGGGGCCCTTCCGGGTTTTACTTC.

This clonotype was detected a few times. The CDR3 is CASSHTDGNTIYF. CDR3 DNA sequence: TGTGCCAGCAGCCACACAGACGGAAACACCATATATTTT. This rearrangement joins TRBV3-1 to TRBJ1-3; D is unresolved. Trimming cost V 3 bases and J 4 bases, with 7 bases left between them. CDR1 and CDR2 (germline): LGHDT, YNNKEL (reference sequence). The length of the CDR3 is 13 residues.

In its sample, this clonotype was seen a few times. This chain uses TRBV11-2 with TRBJ2-7, with 9 bases that match TRBD1. Unmatched junction bases numbered 7, after V lost 5 bases and J lost 2 bases. CDR3 length equals 15 residues. Germline assignment: CDR1 SGHAT and CDR2 FQNNGV. The CDR3 DNA reads TGTGCCAGCAGCAGGACAGGGGTTGTACCCTACGAGCAGTACTTC. This translates into CASSRTGVVPYEQYF.

The V and J genes are TRBV20-1 and TRBJ1-1; 8 bases map to TRBD1. Germline V lookup: CDR1 DFQATT, CDR2 SNEGSKA (reference sequence). J gave up 8 bases and V 6 bases, and 2 bases lay outside the gene matches. The CDR3 totals 10 residues. This chain's CDR3 is CSARQGEAFF. CDR3 coding DNA: TGCAGTGCCAGACAGGGGGAAGCTTTCTTT.

The chain links TRBV20-1 to TRBJ2-5, with 12 bases lining up with TRBD2. The CDR3 runs to 14 residues. The V segment lost 6 bases and the J segment 2 bases; nucleotides outside the gene matches: 4. The germline V gene has CDR1 DFQATT and CDR2 SNEGSKA (reference sequence). CDR3 in DNA: TGCAGTGCCGGACTAGCGGGGATTCAAGAGACCCAGTACTTC. Translation gives CSAGLAGIQETQYF.

This clonotype has at least ten counts. V usage is TRBV24-1 and J usage is TRBJ2-5; tentatively, D is TRBD2 (5 bases). Looked up from germline, CDR1 is KGHDR and CDR2 is SFDVKD. This CDR3 comprises 14 residues. V gave up 1 base and J gave up 5 bases, with 10 bases separating them. CDR3 DNA sequence: TGTGCCACCAGTGATTTCGCTAGCCCCGAGACCCAGTACTTC. The encoded protein is CATSDFASPETQYF.

This clonotype has a handful of counts. This may be a read error: a much more frequent sequence differs by one nucleotide. It is unclear where the CDR3 begins or ends on the DNA, so no DNA is shown, and the CDR3 is as TCRdb lists it. The chain combines TRBV2 with TRBJ1-2; the table's D call TRBD1 went unverified against the DNA. The CDR3 totals 13 residues, both ends included. Germline CDR1 and CDR2: SNHLY and FYNNEI. The CDR3 loop is CACSARAGGGYTF.

This clonotype was found a few times. The chain recombines TRBV12-3 or TRBV12-4 with TRBJ1-5; TRBD1 agrees at 9 bases. The CDR3 spans 17 residues. The V segment lost 6 bases and the J segment 6 bases; nucleotides outside the gene matches: 15. The CDR3 is CASSRILTGGLTQPQHF. As DNA, the CDR3 is TGTGCCAGCAGCCGAATTTTGACAGGGGGTCTCACTCAGCCCCAGCATTTT.